The 20 T cell receptor beta chains below come from one sample, sequenced in a study of blood T cell repertoires in COVID-19. TCRdb's table, derived via immunoSEQ multiplex PCR, lists solely in-frame clones and lacks some. The sample has about 280,000 clones; 90% are singletons. Specimen: PBMCs or T cells enriched from blood (not recorded which). All receptors come from a woman younger than 35 with acute COVID-19.

Only one count was recorded for this clone. The J gene is TRBJ1-5, the V gene TRBV18, with 7 bases fitting TRBD1. This CDR3 contains 16 residues. J lost 2 bases, V lost 1 base, and 5 bases had no gene match. The V gene's germline CDR1 is KGHSH and CDR2 LQKENI. The CDR3: CASSPLDTGGNQPQHF. Written as DNA, the CDR3 is TGTGCCAGCTCACCACTGGACACAGGGGGCAATCAGCCCCAGCATTTT.

V and J are TRBV5-1 and TRBJ2-5; weak D call: TRBD2 (6 bases). The germline V and J ends were trimmed by 4 bases and 7 bases, with 17 bases remaining between them. Looked up from germline, CDR1 is SGHRS and CDR2 is YFSETQ. The CDR3 contains 14 residues. CDR3 nucleotides: TGCGCCAGCAGCCGGGACTCGACACAGTCGACCCAGTACTTC. It encodes CASSRDSTQSTQYF.

This chain uses TRBV11-2 with TRBJ2-1; 9 bases match TRBD2. This CDR3 is built from 18 residues. Germline CDR1 and CDR2: SGHAT and FQNNGV. V gave up 8 bases and J gave up 4 bases; unmatched junction bases: 18. CDR3 DNA sequence: TGTGCCAGCGGGGAAGCGGGAGGAAAAAAAAGCGTGTACAATGAGCAGTTCTTC. It translates to CASGEAGGKKSVYNEQFF.

V gene TRBV5-4 combines with J gene TRBJ2-1; 9 nucleotides agree with TRBD1. After removal of 4 bases from V and 7 bases from J, the junction contained 15 bases not matched to a gene. CDR1 and CDR2 (germline): SGHNT, YYREEE (reference sequence). The CDR3 length is 17 residues. The chain's CDR3 is CASSRGGTGQGINEQFF. The CDR3 DNA is TGTGCCAGCAGCCGCGGGGGAACGGGACAGGGAATAAATGAGCAGTTCTTC.

This sequence joins TRBV7-6 and TRBJ1-1, with D unresolved. The V end lost 5 bases, the J end lost 7 bases, and 11 bases lay between the germline ends. Germline loops: CDR1 SGHVS, CDR2 FNYEAQ. The CDR3 has 12 residues. CDR3 DNA sequence: TGTGCCAGCAGCCCCGGGAGTTTTGAAGCTTTCTTT. Encoded protein: CASSPGSFEAFF.

The chain employs TRBV11-2 and TRBJ2-3; the D gene is possibly TRBD1 (6 bases). Trimming shortened V by 0 bases and J by 6 bases, and 13 bases separated the two germline ends. The CDR3 length is 15 residues. Germline CDR1 is SGHAT and CDR2 is FQNNGV. CDR3 in DNA: TGTGCCAGCAGCTTAGAGTTTGGGGGCCGGGATACGCAGTATTTT. It yields the protein CASSLEFGGRDTQYF.

V usage is TRBV9 and J usage is TRBJ2-2; 11 bases line up with TRBD2. The CDR3 runs 16 residues. CDR1 is SGDLS and CDR2 is YYNGEE in the germline V gene. J lost 6 bases, V lost 2 bases, and 6 bases had no gene match. Written as DNA, the CDR3 is TGTGCCAGCAGCGTTTCTAGCGGGAGGCAGGCCGGGGAGCTGTTTTTT. It translates to CASSVSSGRQAGELFF.

This chain uses TRBV6-5 with TRBJ2-1; D perhaps matches TRBD2 (6 bases). Germline V gene sequence: CDR1 MNHEY, CDR2 SVGAGI. This CDR3 region has 14 residues. Trimming shortened V by 7 bases and J by 7 bases, and 17 bases separated the two germline ends. DNA for the CDR3: TGTGCCAGCATCGGGGGAGCCGGCCTTAATGAGCAGTTCTTC. As protein: CASIGGAGLNEQFF.

The chain carries TRBV4-2 and TRBJ1-5, with a weak D call TRBD1 (6 bases). Germline V gene lookup returns CDR1 LGHNA and CDR2 YNFKEQ. Trimming took off 1 base at V and 6 bases at J, with 13 bases between the two ends. CDR3 length equals 15 residues. DNA of the CDR3: TGTGCCAGCAGCCAAGTGGGGGGGGCGGCTCAGCCCCAGCATTTT. Residues: CASSQVGGAAQPQHF.

The chain employs TRBV11-1 and TRBJ2-5, with a possible D match to TRBD2 (6 bases). Looked up from germline, CDR1 is SGHAT and CDR2 is FQDESV (reference sequence). The CDR3 sequence is 15 residues long. The V and J ends lost 4 bases and 2 bases respectively, with 14 bases between them. CDR3 in DNA: TGTGCCAGCAGCTACCACCCGGGACTTCAAGAGACCCAGTACTTC. The encoded protein is CASSYHPGLQETQYF.

This clone was seen just once. This chain joins TRBV20-1 and TRBJ1-1, with a weak D call TRBD1 (6 bases). V lost 3 bases and J 0 bases, leaving 11 bases between the germline ends. The CDR3 totals 14 residues. Per germline, CDR1 DFQATT and CDR2 SNEGSKA (reference sequence). The CDR3 region is CSASVAGVNTEAFF. Written as DNA, the CDR3 is TGCAGTGCTAGTGTGGCAGGGGTGAACACTGAAGCTTTCTTT.

This sequence joins TRBV14 and TRBJ2-7, with D tentatively TRBD1 (6 bases). Germline loops: CDR1 SGHDN, CDR2 FVKESK. Between the trimmed V and J ends, which lost 4 bases and 11 bases, there was a span of 24 bases. The CDR3 totals 15 residues. The CDR3 DNA reads TGTGCCAGCAGCCCCTTGGGACATGGGACGCAGCTGGAGTACTTC. Its translation: CASSPLGHGTQLEYF. The entire variable domain, with the rest obtained from reference TRBV14 and TRBJ2-7, is as follows: EAGVTQFPSHSVIEKGQTVTLRCDPISGHDNLYWYRRVMGKEIKFLLHFVKESKQDESGMPNNRFLAERTGGTYSTLKVQPAELEDSGVYFCASSPLGHGTQLEYFGPGTRLTVT.

The chain uses TRBV6-5 and TRBJ1-1; tentative D call: TRBD1 (6 bases). V dropped 4 bases and J dropped 8 bases, with 20 bases sitting between them. This CDR3 contains 15 residues. Germline lookup yields CDR1 MNHEY and CDR2 SVGAGI. The CDR3 loop is CASSSWGTGNREAFF. In nucleotides, the CDR3 is TGTGCCAGCAGTTCCTGGGGCACAGGGAATAGGGAAGCTTTCTTT.

The chain has TRBV5-1 and TRBJ2-3; possible D gene TRBD1, 6 bases. CDR1 and CDR2 (germline): SGHRS, YFSETQ. Trimming stripped 0 bases from V and 5 bases from J, with 10 bases between. The CDR3 consists of 14 residues. In nucleotides, the CDR3 is TGCGCCAGCAGCTTGGGGGGGCGAGGAGATACGCAGTATTTT. It specifies CASSLGGRGDTQYF.

The CDR3 DNA reads as TGTGCCAGCAGCTCTGACAGGGGGAGCTACAATGAGCAGTTCTTC. Translated, it gives CASSSDRGSYNEQFF. The chain is built from TRBV7-8 and TRBJ2-1; 9 nucleotides agree with TRBD1. V gave up 4 bases and J gave up 3 bases; unmatched junction bases: 4. Germline V lookup: CDR1 SGHVS, CDR2 FQNEAQ. The CDR3 has 15 amino acids.

This clone appeared a single time. The chain couples TRBV7-8 to TRBJ1-1; the D is unclear. The CDR3 length is 16 residues. Trimming took 3 bases from V and 0 from J, leaving 14 bases between them. The germline V gene has CDR1 SGHVS and CDR2 FQNEAQ. Here the CDR3 reads CASSLDWPGMNTEAFF. DNA of the CDR3: TGTGCCAGCAGCTTGGATTGGCCAGGCATGAACACTGAAGCTTTCTTT.

The chain links TRBV20-1 to TRBJ2-1, with 13 nucleotides matching TRBD2. Germline CDR1 is DFQATT and CDR2 is SNEGSKA (reference sequence). CDR3 length: 15 residues. The J segment lost 8 bases and the V segment lost 3 bases, leaving 7 bases of the junction unmatched. Here the CDR3 DNA reads TGCAGTGCTAGTGGTGGACTAGCGGGAGTGGATGAGCAGTTCTTC. Protein product: CSASGGLAGVDEQFF.

The V call is TRBV6-2 or TRBV6-3, the J call TRBJ1-5; D ambiguous. V shed 3 bases and J shed 5 bases, with 8 bases lying between them. The length of the CDR3 is 13 residues. Germline V lookup: CDR1 MNHEY, CDR2 SVGEGT. The CDR3 DNA reads as TGTGCCAGCAGTTATCAGGTCGATCAGCCCCAGCATTTT. Translated, it gives CASSYQVDQPQHF.

The chain employs TRBV20-1 and TRBJ2-7; no reliable D call. Trimming took 3 bases from V and 7 from J, leaving 16 bases between them. The CDR3 covers 13 residues. Germline lookup yields CDR1 DFQATT and CDR2 SNEGSKA (reference sequence). DNA of the CDR3: TGCAGTGCTAGTCCTGGGCACCATGGGGAGCAGTACTTC. It is translated as CSASPGHHGEQYF.

The rearrangement links TRBV23-1 to TRBJ1-3; the D gene is possibly TRBD1 (5 bases). TRBV23-1 is marked as an open reading frame, function uncertain. The CDR3 length is 18 residues. Trimming stripped 1 base from V and 0 bases from J, with 16 bases between. The DNA of the CDR3 is TGCGCCAGCAGTCAATGGGTCCGGGACTCTATCTCTGGAAACACCATATATTTT. Translated, it gives CASSQWVRDSISGNTIYF.